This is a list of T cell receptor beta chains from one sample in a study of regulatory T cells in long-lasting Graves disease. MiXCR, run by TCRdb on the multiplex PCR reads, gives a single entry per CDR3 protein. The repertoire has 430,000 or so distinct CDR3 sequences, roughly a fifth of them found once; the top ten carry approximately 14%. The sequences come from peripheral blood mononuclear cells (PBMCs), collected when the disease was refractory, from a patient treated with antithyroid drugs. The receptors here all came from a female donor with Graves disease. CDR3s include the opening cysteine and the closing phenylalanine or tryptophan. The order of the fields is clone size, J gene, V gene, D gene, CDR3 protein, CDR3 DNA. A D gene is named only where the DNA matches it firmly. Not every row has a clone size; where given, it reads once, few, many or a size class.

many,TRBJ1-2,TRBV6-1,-,CASKREGYTF,TGTGCCAGCAAGAGGGAGGGCTACACCTTC
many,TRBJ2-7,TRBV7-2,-,CASSLSSGSSYEQYF,TGTGCCAGCAGCTTATCATCAGGTTCTTCCTACGAGCAGTACTTC
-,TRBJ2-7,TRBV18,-,CASSPDPGYYEQYF,TGTGCCAGCTCACCAGACCCAGGGTACTACGAGCAGTACTTC
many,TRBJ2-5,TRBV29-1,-,CSVETDKETQYF,TGCAGCGTTGAAACAGACAAAGAGACCCAGTACTTC
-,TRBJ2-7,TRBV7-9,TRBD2,CASSRTRMGYEQYF,TGTGCCAGCAGCCGGACTAGGATGGGCTACGAGCAGTACTTC
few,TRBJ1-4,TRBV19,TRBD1,CASMSAGQRTNEKLFF,TGTGCCAGTATGAGCGCGGGACAGAGAACTAATGAAAAACTGTTTTTT
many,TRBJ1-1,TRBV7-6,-,CASSLWLRPGEGTEAFF,TGTGCCAGCAGCTTATGGCTTCGACCGGGTGAGGGCACTGAAGCTTTCTTT
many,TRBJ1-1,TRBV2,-,CASSEELNTEAFF,TGTGCCAGCAGTGAAGAACTGAACACTGAAGCTTTCTTT
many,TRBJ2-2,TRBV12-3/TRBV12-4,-,CASSLGQTGELFF,TGTGCCAGCAGTTTGGGACAAACCGGGGAGCTGTTTTTT
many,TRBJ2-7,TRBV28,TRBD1,CASSLSGRGRVRSEQYF,TGTGCCAGCAGTTTATCGGGCAGGGGGCGGGTTAGGTCCGAGCAGTACTTC
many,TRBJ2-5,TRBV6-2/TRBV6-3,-,CASSETLERSFQYF,TGTGCCAGCAGTGAGACCCTCGAGAGAAGCTTCCAGTACTTC
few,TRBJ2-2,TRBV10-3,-,CAISHNTGELFF,TGTGCCATCAGTCACAACACCGGGGAGCTGTTTTTT
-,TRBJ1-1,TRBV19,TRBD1,CASREGANTEAFF,TGTGCCAGCCGGGAGGGGGCAAACACTGAAGCTTTCTTT
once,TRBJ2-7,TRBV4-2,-,CASSQGGGQTIYEQYF,TGTGCCAGCAGCCAAGGGGGGGGACAGACTATCTACGAGCAGTACTTC
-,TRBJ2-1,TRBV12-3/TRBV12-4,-,CASSSGPGSNEQFF,TGTGCCAGCAGTTCAGGCCCCGGGAGCAATGAGCAGTTCTTC
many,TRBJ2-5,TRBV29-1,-,CSVSPGTSEETQYF,TGCAGCGTATCCCCCGGGACATCGGAAGAGACCCAGTACTTC
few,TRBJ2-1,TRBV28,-,CASSFPGKGSYNEQFF,TGTGCCAGCAGTTTTCCTGGAAAGGGCTCCTACAATGAGCAGTTCTTC
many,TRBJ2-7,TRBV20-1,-,CSALGTTRSWEQYF,TGCAGTGCGTTGGGGACCACCCGATCCTGGGAGCAGTACTTC
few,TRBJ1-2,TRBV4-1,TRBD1,CASSQDPGGDYGYTF,TGCGCCAGCAGCCAAGATCCAGGGGGTGACTATGGCTACACCTTC
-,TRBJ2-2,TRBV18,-,CASFSDLVNTGELFF,TGTGCCAGCTTTTCGGACTTGGTGAACACCGGGGAGCTGTTTTTT
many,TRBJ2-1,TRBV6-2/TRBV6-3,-,CASSPGANEQFF,TGTGCCAGCAGCCCAGGGGCGAATGAGCAGTTCTTC
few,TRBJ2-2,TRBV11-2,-,CASTSWAQNTGELFF,TGTGCCAGCACCTCTTGGGCACAGAACACCGGGGAGCTGTTTTTT
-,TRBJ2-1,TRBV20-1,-,CSARDGGPSSYNEQFF,TGCAGTGCTAGAGATGGCGGCCCGAGCTCCTACAATGAGCAGTTCTTC
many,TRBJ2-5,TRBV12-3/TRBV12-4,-,CASSLPGTETQYF,TGTGCCAGCAGTCTTCCGGGAACAGAGACCCAGTACTTC
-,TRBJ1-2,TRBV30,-,CAWSPSRQNYGYTF,TGTGCCTGGAGTCCCTCTCGACAGAACTATGGCTACACCTTC
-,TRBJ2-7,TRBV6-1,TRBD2,CATRAGSPYEQYF,TGTGCCACCAGAGCGGGATCTCCCTACGAGCAGTACTTC
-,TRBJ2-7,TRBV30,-,CAWSLGYEQYF,TGTGCCTGGAGTCTGGGCTACGAGCAGTACTTC